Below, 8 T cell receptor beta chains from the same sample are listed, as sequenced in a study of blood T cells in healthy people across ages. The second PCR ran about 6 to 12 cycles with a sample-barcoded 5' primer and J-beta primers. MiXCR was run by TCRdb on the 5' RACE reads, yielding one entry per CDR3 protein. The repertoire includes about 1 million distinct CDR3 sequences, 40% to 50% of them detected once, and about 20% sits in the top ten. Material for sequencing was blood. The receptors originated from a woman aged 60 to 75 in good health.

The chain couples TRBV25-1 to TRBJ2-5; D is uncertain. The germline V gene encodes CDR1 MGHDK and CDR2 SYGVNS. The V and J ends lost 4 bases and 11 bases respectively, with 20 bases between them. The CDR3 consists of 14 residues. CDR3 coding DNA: TGTGCCAGCAGTGTAACCGGGCGTACCAATGAGCAGTACTTC. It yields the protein CASSVTGRTNEQYF.

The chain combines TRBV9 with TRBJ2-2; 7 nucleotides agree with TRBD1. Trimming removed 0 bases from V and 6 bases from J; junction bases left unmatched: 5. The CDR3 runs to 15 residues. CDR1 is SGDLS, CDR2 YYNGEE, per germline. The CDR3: CASSVGQGVAGELFF. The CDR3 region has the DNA TGTGCCAGCAGCGTAGGACAGGGAGTCGCCGGGGAGCTGTTTTTT.

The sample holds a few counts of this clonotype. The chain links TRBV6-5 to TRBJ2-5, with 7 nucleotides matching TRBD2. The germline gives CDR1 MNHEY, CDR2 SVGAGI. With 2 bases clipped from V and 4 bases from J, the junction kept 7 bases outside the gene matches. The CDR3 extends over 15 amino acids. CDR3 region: CASSYSAGAGETQYF. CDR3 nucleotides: TGTGCCAGCAGTTACAGTGCGGGAGCGGGAGAGACCCAGTACTTC.

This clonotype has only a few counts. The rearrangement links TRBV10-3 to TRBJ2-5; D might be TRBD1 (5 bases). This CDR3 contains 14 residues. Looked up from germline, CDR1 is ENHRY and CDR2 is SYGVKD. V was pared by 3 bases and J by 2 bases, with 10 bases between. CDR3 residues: CAISDVGRQETQYF. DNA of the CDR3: TGTGCCATCAGTGATGTGGGGCGACAAGAGACCCAGTACTTC.

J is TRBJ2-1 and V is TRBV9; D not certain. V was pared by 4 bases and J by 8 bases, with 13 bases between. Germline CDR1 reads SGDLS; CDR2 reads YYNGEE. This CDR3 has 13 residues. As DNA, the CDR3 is TGTGCCAGCAGCTCAGACCCAGTCGATGAGCAGTTCTTC. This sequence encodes CASSSDPVDEQFF.

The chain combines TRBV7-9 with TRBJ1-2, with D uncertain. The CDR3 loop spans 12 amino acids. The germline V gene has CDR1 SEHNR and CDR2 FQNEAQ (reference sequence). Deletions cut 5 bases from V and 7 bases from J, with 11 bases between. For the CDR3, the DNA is TGTGCCAGCAGCGAGATTAGCGGTGGCTACACCTTC. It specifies CASSEISGGYTF. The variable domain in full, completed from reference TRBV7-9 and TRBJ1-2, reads DTGVSQNPRHKITKRGQNVTFRCDPISEHNRLYWYRQTLGQGPEFLTYFQNEAQLEKSRLLSDRFSAERPKGSFSTLEIQRTEQGDSAMYLCASSEISGGYTFGSGTRLTVV.

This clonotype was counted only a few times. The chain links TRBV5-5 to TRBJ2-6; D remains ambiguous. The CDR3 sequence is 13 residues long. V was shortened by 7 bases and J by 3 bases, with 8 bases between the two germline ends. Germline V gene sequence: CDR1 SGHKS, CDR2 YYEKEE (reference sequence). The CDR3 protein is CASGPIGANVLTF. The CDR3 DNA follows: TGTGCCAGCGGACCTATTGGGGCCAACGTCCTGACTTTC. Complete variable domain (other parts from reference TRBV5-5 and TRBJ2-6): DAGVTQSPTHLIKTRGQQVTLRCSPISGHKSVSWYQQVLGQGPQFIFQYYEKEERGRGNFPDRFSARQFPNYSSELNVNALLLGDSALYLCASGPIGANVLTFGAGSRLTVL.

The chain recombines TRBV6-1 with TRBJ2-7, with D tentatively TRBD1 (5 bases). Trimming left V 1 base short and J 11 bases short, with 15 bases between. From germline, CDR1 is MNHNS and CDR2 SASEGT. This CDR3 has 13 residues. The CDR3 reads CASSEGVRAREYF. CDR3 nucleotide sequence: TGTGCCAGCAGTGAAGGGGTACGGGCCAGGGAGTACTTC.